The present T cell receptor (beta chain) was sequenced within a study of blood T cell repertoires in COVID-19. Overall study: The analysed material was cDNA or gDNA that came from T cells, B-cell-depleted T cells, or PBMCs.

Per the authors' pipeline: Nucleated cell number was recorded as an estimate derived from reference gene primer amplification. The table came from immunoSEQ multiplex PCR; TCRdb's copy has only in-frame clones and leaves some out. From that table come the V and J calls and clone size; the DNA was used to work out D and trimming. The table has 150,000 to 200,000 clones, roughly 81% seen once; the top ten hold approximately 10%. The sequence was collected from a woman aged 80 or older with COVID-19, enrolled during active disease. Source material: peripheral blood.

The CDR3 bases are TGTGCCAGCAGTTTAGACAGATACAATGAGCAGTTCTTC. It is translated as CASSLDRYNEQFF. The chain couples TRBV27 to TRBJ2-1, with D perhaps matching TRBD1 (5 bases). Germline V CDR1 and CDR2: MNHEY, SMNVEV (reference sequence). This CDR3 has 13 amino acids. Deletions cut 2 bases from V and 4 bases from J, with 6 bases between.